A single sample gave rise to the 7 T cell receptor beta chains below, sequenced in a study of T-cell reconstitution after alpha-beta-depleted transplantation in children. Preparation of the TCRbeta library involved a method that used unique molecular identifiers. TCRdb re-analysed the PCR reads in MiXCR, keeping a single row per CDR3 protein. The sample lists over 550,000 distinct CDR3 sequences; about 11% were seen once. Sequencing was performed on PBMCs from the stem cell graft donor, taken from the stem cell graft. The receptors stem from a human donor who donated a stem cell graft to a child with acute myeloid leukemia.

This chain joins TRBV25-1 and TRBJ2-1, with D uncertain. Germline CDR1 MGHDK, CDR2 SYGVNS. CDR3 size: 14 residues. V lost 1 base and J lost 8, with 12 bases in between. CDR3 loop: CASSESVWVHEQFF. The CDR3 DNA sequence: TGTGCCAGCAGTGAATCGGTCTGGGTCCATGAGCAGTTCTTC.

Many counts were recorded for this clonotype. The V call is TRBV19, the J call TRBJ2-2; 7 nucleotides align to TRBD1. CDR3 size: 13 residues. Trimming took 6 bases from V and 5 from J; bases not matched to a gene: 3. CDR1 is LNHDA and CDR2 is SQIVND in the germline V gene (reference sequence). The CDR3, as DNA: TGTGCCAGTAGATACAGGGGTACCGGGGAGCTGTTTTTT. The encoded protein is CASRYRGTGELFF. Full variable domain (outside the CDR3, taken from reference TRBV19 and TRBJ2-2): DGGITQSPKYLFRKEGQNVTLSCEQNLNHDAMYWYRQDPGQGLRLIYYSQIVNDFQKGDIAEGYSVSREKKESFPLTVTSAQKNPTAFYLCASRYRGTGELFFGEGSRLTVL.

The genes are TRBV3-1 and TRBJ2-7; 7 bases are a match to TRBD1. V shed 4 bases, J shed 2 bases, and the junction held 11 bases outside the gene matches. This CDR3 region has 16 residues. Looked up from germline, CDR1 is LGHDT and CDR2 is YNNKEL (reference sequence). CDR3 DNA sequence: TGTGCCAGCAGCCCTATGGGGCCAGGGGGAACCTACGAGCAGTACTTC. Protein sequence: CASSPMGPGGTYEQYF.

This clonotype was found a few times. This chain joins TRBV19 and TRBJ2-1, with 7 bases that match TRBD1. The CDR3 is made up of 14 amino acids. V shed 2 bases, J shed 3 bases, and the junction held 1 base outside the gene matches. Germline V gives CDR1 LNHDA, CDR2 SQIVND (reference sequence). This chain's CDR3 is CASSIRDSYNEQFF. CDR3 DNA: TGTGCCAGTAGTATAAGGGACAGCTACAATGAGCAGTTCTTC.

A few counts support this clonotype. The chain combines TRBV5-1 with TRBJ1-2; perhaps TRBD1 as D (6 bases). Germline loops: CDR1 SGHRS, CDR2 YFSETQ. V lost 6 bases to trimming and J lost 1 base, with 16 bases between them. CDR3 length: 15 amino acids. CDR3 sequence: CASKTGQGSNYGYTF. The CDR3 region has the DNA TGCGCCAGCAAGACGGGGCAGGGGAGTAACTATGGCTACACCTTC.

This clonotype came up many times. CDR3 nucleotide sequence: TGCGCCAGCAGCCAAGATTCGGCGGGAGGGCCGAATGAGCAGTTCTTC. Amino acids: CASSQDSAGGPNEQFF. This chain uses TRBV4-3 with TRBJ2-1; 9 bases are a match to TRBD2. Germline-derived CDR1 and CDR2 are LGHNA and YSLEER. J was trimmed by 7 bases and V by 0 bases; bases with no gene match: 7. This CDR3 contains 16 residues.

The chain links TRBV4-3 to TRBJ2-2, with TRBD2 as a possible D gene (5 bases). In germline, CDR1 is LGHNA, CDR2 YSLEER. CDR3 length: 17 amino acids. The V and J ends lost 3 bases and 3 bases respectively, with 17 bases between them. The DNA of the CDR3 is TGCGCCAGCAGCCACGGGAAGGGTCCAGGATACACCGGGGAGCTGTTTTTT. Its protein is CASSHGKGPGYTGELFF.